This is a list of T cell receptor beta chains from one sample in a study of shared clonotypes between healthy human individuals. Generated by immunoSEQ multiplex PCR, the TCRdb table keeps only in-frame clones and is missing some. The data contain some 1 million clones, about 70% of them seen just once; the ten biggest clones take up over 1.3%. The sample taken for sequencing was memory CD4+ T cells sorted from blood. The receptors were sampled from a man aged 18 to 30 in good health. Each CDR3 is given with its conserved first and last residue. D genes are given only for firm matches. Clone size is given for some rows only: seen once, a few or many times, or a class if the clone is expanded.

cdr3_length | j_call | d_call | clone_size | v_call | cdr3_aa | cdr3_nt
14 | TRBJ2-7 | TRBD1 | NA | TRBV11-1 | CASSLTGNSYEQYF | TGTGCCAGCAGCTTGACAGGGAACTCCTACGAGCAGTACTTC
12 | TRBJ2-5 | NA | NA | TRBV10-3 | CAVSGLQETQYF | TGTGCCGTCTCCGGGCTTCAAGAGACCCAGTACTTC
16 | TRBJ2-1 | TRBD2 | NA | TRBV5-1 | CASSPHRSGDYNEQFF | TGCGCCAGCAGCCCCCACCGAAGCGGGGATTACAATGAGCAGTTCTTC
16 | TRBJ1-1 | NA | once | TRBV5-6 | CASSRSPDSLSTEAFF | TGTGCCAGCAGTCGAAGCCCTGACAGCCTGAGTACTGAAGCTTTCTTT
13 | TRBJ1-5 | NA | NA | TRBV18 | CASSPYSNQPQHF | TGTGCCAGCTCCCCCTATAGCAATCAGCCCCAGCATTTT
12 | TRBJ1-1 | NA | once | TRBV5-6 | CASSSRGHEAFF | TGTGCCAGCAGCTCCAGGGGCCATGAAGCTTTCTTT
12 | TRBJ2-1 | NA | NA | TRBV7-8 | CASSLVLGEQFF | TGTGCCAGCAGCTTAGTTCTGGGTGAGCAGTTCTTC
14 | TRBJ1-1 | TRBD1 | few | TRBV10-3 | CAISESTGVTEAFF | TGTGCCATCAGTGAATCGACAGGGGTCACTGAAGCTTTCTTT
12 | TRBJ2-7 | NA | NA | TRBV6-6 | CASKQGTRSQYF | TGTGCCAGCAAGCAGGGGACCCGTTCCCAGTACTTC
15 | TRBJ2-7 | NA | NA | TRBV4-3 | CASSQDRAATYEQYF | TGCGCCAGCAGCCAAGATAGGGCCGCTACCTACGAGCAGTACTTC
16 | TRBJ1-5 | NA | NA | TRBV19 | CASSIGGAWTNQPQHF | TGTGCCAGTAGTATCGGTGGGGCTTGGACCAATCAGCCCCAGCATTTT
16 | TRBJ1-5 | TRBD1 | once | TRBV18 | CASSHTGTGVNQPQHF | TGTGCCAGCTCACACACCGGGACAGGGGTCAATCAGCCCCAGCATTTT
14 | TRBJ1-2 | NA | NA | TRBV10-1 | CASSESTQGPTYTF | TGCGCCAGCAGTGAGTCGACGCAGGGCCCTACCTACACCTTC
15 | TRBJ2-5 | NA | few | TRBV5-4 | CASSRASDSQETQYF | TGTGCCAGCAGCCGGGCCAGCGACTCCCAAGAGACCCAGTACTTC
15 | TRBJ1-5 | TRBD1 | NA | TRBV7-9 | CASSLQQGVNQPQHF | TGTGCCAGCAGCTTGCAACAGGGGGTCAATCAGCCCCAGCATTTT
13 | TRBJ1-2 | NA | once | TRBV28 | CASSREGNYGYTF | TGTGCCAGCTCCCGTGAGGGGAACTATGGCTACACCTTC
13 | TRBJ1-2 | TRBD1 | NA | TRBV15 | CATSRGDRAGYTF | TGTGCCACCAGCAGAGGGGACAGGGCGGGCTACACCTTC
13 | TRBJ2-5 | NA | NA | TRBV5-1 | CASGEQGVETQYF | TGCGCCAGCGGGGAACAGGGTGTCGAGACCCAGTACTTC
12 | TRBJ1-2 | NA | NA | TRBV7-9 | CASSFINYGYTF | TGTGCCAGCAGCTTTATTAACTATGGCTACACCTTC
11 | TRBJ1-1 | NA | NA | TRBV19 | CASGSFTEAFF | TGTGCCAGTGGGTCCTTCACTGAAGCTTTCTTT
15 | TRBJ1-5 | NA | NA | TRBV15 | CATSRDSKSNRPQHF | TGTGCCACCAGCAGAGATTCCAAGAGCAATCGGCCCCAGCATTTT
11 | TRBJ2-1 | NA | NA | TRBV2 | CASSEHNEQFF | TGTGCCAGCAGTGAACACAATGAGCAGTTCTTC
17 | TRBJ2-2 | TRBD2 | NA | TRBV19 | CASMGTGLAGWAGELFF | TGTGCCAGTATGGGGACCGGACTAGCGGGATGGGCCGGGGAGCTGTTTTTT
11 | TRBJ2-3 | NA | NA | TRBV20-1 | CSAVRTDTQYF | TGCAGTGCTGTGCGAACTGATACGCAGTATTTT
14 | TRBJ1-5 | TRBD1 | NA | TRBV6-1 | CASSWTGGNQPQHF | TGTGCCAGCAGTTGGACAGGGGGCAATCAGCCCCAGCATTTT
16 | TRBJ2-5 | TRBD2 | once | TRBV7-2 | CASSSFLSGRQETQYF | TGTGCCAGCAGCTCCTTTTTAAGCGGGAGGCAAGAGACCCAGTACTTC
16 | TRBJ2-5 | TRBD2 | NA | TRBV15 | CATSRVAGGFQETQYF | TGTGCCACCAGCAGAGTAGCGGGGGGATTCCAAGAGACCCAGTACTTC
16 | TRBJ2-3 | TRBD2 | NA | TRBV5-8 | CASSFGRGSWTDTQYF | TGTGCCAGCAGCTTTGGGCGCGGGAGCTGGACAGATACGCAGTATTTT
15 | TRBJ2-7 | NA | NA | TRBV6-1 | CASSDRALAAYEQYF | TGTGCCAGCAGTGACCGGGCCCTGGCGGCCTACGAGCAGTACTTC
15 | TRBJ2-5 | NA | NA | TRBV9 | CASSLRWGYQETQYF | TGTGCCAGCAGCCTAAGATGGGGGTACCAAGAGACCCAGTACTTC
15 | TRBJ1-1 | NA | NA | TRBV6-1 | CASSEASGFGTEAFF | TGTGCCAGCAGTGAAGCATCAGGGTTCGGCACTGAAGCTTTCTTT
14 | TRBJ1-2 | TRBD1 | once | TRBV19 | CASSIAGGSSGYTF | TGTGCCAGTAGTATTGCAGGGGGCTCTTCTGGCTACACCTTC
14 | TRBJ2-5 | TRBD1 | once | TRBV7-2 | CASSFNRGQETQYF | TGTGCCAGCAGCTTTAACAGGGGCCAAGAGACCCAGTACTTC
15 | TRBJ1-1 | TRBD1 | NA | TRBV2 | CASSDGQVRDTEAFF | TGTGCCAGCAGTGATGGACAGGTCAGGGACACTGAAGCTTTCTTT
15 | TRBJ2-5 | NA | NA | TRBV7-9 | CASSAQQGGGETQYF | TGTGCCAGCAGCGCCCAGCAGGGGGGCGGGGAGACCCAGTACTTC
15 | TRBJ1-2 | NA | NA | TRBV13 | CASSLVQGGRYGYTF | TGTGCCAGCAGCTTGGTCCAGGGAGGTCGCTATGGCTACACCTTC
17 | TRBJ1-5 | TRBD1 | few | TRBV27 | CASRAGTGAISNQPQHF | TGTGCCAGCAGGGCCGGGACAGGGGCGATTAGCAATCAGCCCCAGCATTTT
17 | TRBJ1-5 | TRBD1 | NA | TRBV15 | CATSRERGQGDNQPQHF | TGTGCCACCAGCAGAGAGAGGGGACAGGGGGACAATCAGCCCCAGCATTTT
14 | TRBJ1-4 | TRBD1 | NA | TRBV5-1 | CASSLGTGLEKLFF | TGCGCCAGCAGCCTCGGGACAGGGCTGGAAAAACTGTTTTTT
16 | TRBJ1-5 | TRBD1 | many | TRBV30 | CAWSKRTGVSNQPQHF | TGTGCCTGGAGTAAACGGACAGGCGTGAGCAATCAGCCCCAGCATTTT
13 | TRBJ2-7 | NA | once | TRBV6-1 | CASREPGAHEQYF | TGTGCCAGCAGGGAGCCAGGCGCCCACGAGCAGTACTTC
13 | TRBJ2-7 | NA | NA | TRBV10-3 | CAISVQPNYEQYF | TGTGCCATCAGTGTACAGCCGAACTACGAGCAGTACTTC
14 | TRBJ2-1 | NA | NA | TRBV5-4 | CASSLAPGSNEQFF | TGTGCCAGCAGCTTGGCCCCAGGTAGTAATGAGCAGTTCTTC
15 | TRBJ2-7 | NA | NA | TRBV27 | CASSQTGLRAYEQYF | TGTGCCAGCAGCCAAACAGGGCTAAGAGCCTACGAGCAGTACTTC
15 | TRBJ2-1 | TRBD2 | few | TRBV6-5 | CASRPGLAENNEQFF | TGTGCCAGCAGACCTGGACTAGCGGAAAACAATGAGCAGTTCTTC
17 | TRBJ2-1 | TRBD1 | NA | TRBV6-1 | CASSGIHGQGTFNEQFF | TGTGCCAGCAGTGGCATTCACGGACAGGGGACCTTCAATGAGCAGTTCTTC
16 | TRBJ2-3 | NA | many | TRBV7-9 | CASSVYRLSSTDTQYF | TGTGCCAGCAGCGTATATAGGCTGTCTAGCACAGATACGCAGTATTTT
16 | TRBJ2-5 | TRBD2 | NA | TRBV5-1 | CASSLGATSVGETQYF | TGCGCCAGCAGCTTGGGTGCGACTAGCGTAGGGGAGACCCAGTACTTC
14 | TRBJ1-5 | TRBD1 | few | TRBV5-6 | CASSLQGGSQPQHF | TGTGCCAGCAGCCTACAGGGGGGCTCGCAGCCCCAGCATTTT
13 | TRBJ1-1 | NA | few | TRBV19 | CASSIREALEAFF | TGTGCCAGTAGTATTAGGGAGGCCCTTGAAGCTTTCTTT
14 | TRBJ2-1 | TRBD2 | once | TRBV7-9 | CASSPRTSGMVQFF | TGTGCCAGCAGCCCAAGGACTAGCGGGATGGTGCAGTTCTTC
14 | TRBJ2-5 | NA | NA | TRBV7-9 | CASAKQGIQETQYF | TGTGCCAGCGCGAAGCAGGGGATTCAGGAGACCCAGTACTTC
14 | TRBJ2-5 | TRBD2 | NA | TRBV15 | CATGAGGPGETQYF | TGTGCCACCGGAGCGGGGGGGCCAGGAGAGACCCAGTACTTC
17 | TRBJ1-3 | TRBD1 | NA | TRBV7-2 | CASSLVTGTPSGNTIYF | TGTGCCAGCAGCTTAGTGACAGGGACTCCCTCTGGAAACACCATATATTTT